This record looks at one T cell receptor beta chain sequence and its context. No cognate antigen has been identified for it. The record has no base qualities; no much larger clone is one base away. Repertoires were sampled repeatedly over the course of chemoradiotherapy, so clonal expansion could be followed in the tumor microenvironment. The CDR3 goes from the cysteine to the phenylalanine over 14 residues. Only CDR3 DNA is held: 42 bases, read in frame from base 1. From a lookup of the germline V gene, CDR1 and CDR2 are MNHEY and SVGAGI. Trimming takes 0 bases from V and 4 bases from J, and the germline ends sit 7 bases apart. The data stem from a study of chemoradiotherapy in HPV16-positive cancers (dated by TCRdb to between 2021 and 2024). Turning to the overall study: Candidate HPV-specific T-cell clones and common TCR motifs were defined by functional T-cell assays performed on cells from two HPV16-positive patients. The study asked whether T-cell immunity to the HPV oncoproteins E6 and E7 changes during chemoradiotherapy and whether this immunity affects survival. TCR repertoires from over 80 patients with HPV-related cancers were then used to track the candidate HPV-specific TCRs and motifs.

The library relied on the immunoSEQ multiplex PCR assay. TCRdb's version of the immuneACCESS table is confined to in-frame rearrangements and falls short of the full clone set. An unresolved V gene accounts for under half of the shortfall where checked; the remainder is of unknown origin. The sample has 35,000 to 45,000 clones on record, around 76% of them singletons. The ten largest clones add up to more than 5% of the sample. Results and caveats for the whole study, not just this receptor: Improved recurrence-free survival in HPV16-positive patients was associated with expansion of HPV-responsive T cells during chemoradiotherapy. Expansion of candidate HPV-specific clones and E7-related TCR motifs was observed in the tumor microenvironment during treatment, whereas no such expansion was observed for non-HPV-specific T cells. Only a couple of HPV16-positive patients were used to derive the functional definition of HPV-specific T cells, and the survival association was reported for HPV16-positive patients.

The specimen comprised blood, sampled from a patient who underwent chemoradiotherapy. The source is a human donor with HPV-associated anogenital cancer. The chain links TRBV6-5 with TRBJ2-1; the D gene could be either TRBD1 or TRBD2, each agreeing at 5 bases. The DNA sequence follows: TGTGCCAGCAGTTACTCTGGGGGTTACAATGAGCAGTTCTTC. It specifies CASSYSGGYNEQFF.